This note documents a single TCR beta chain sequence. Trimming removed 0 bases at V and 3 bases at J, with 9 bases between. Germline CDR1 reads LGHNA; CDR2 reads YNFKEQ. The CDR3 contains 16 residues. The data stem from a study of blood T cell repertoires in COVID-19. Study in general: Sites in the United States, Italy and Spain provided acute and convalescent COVID-19 samples.

Original handling: Amplified reference gene primers provided the basis for estimating nucleated cell counts. Profiling relied on immunoSEQ multiplex PCR, and the TCRdb table lists in-frame clones only, not all of them. Clone size and V and J calls were adopted from that table, with D and trimming inferred from the DNA. The data contain 390,000 or so clones, almost 90% of them singletons. The TCR comes from a young man with active or convalescent COVID-19. The chain recombines TRBV4-2 with TRBJ2-6; D might be TRBD2 (6 bases). Sequenced sample: peripheral blood. The CDR3: CASSQEGGRGANVLTF. CDR3 coding DNA: TGTGCCAGCAGCCAAGAGGGGGGACGTGGGGCCAACGTCCTGACTTTC.